This T cell receptor beta chain derives from a study of CD8+CD57+ T cells in acquired aplastic anemia. The overall study: Recorded DNA amounts for sorted CD4+ and CD8+ cells had an average of approximately 3.2 ug.

The study, taken as a whole, reports: The same twenty-nine CD8+ CDR3 sequences occurred in patients and in controls.

It was patients with CD8+CD57+ cell expansion by flow cytometry who were chosen for sequencing. CDR1 is DFQATT, CDR2 SNEGSKA, per germline (reference sequence). The CDR3 totals 14 residues. The trim removed 3 bases at V and 1 base at J, leaving 4 bases unmatched. Worth noting for this clonotype: Its specificity is not known.

Genomic DNA, the template, was used for profiling of the TCR beta VDJ and CDR3. TCRdb redid the calling of the reads with MiXCR, one entry per CDR3 protein. The repertoire holds roughly 80,000 distinct CDR3 sequences, with roughly two thirds as singletons. Sample: sorted CD4+, CD8+, or CD8+CD57+ T cells (not recorded which) from PBMCs. The sequence was obtained from a human donor with aplastic anemia. The chain combines TRBV20-1 with TRBJ2-3; TRBD2 aligns across 7 bases. In nucleotides, the CDR3 is TGCAGTGCTAGTGGACTAGTACGCACAGATACGCAGTATTTT. Its translation: CSASGLVRTDTQYF.